This TCR beta chain was retrieved from a study of cytomegalovirus exposure and HLA in healthy donors. Study-wide findings and caveats: Association of approximately 16,000 TCR beta sequences with HLA alleles was found at 0.05 false discovery rate in a later analysis. Common viral pathogens seemed, in a later analysis, to connect with several of the most significant clusters.

This clone was counted a few times. Its antigen is currently unknown. This PCR relied on a set of 60 Vbeta primers and 13 Jbeta primers. Repertoires were generated with immunoSEQ multiplex PCR, while TCRdb's copy carries only in-frame clones and drops some. Of approximately 150,000 clones detected, 70% to 90% appear once; the ten largest clones hold roughly 4%. The V gene end was trimmed by 2 bases and the J gene end by 4 bases; junction bases not matched to a gene: 10. The germline CDR1 and CDR2 sequences are LGHNA and YSLEER. This CDR3 has 17 amino acids. The specimen was PBMCs. V usage is TRBV4-3 and J usage is TRBJ1-4; 7 bases map to TRBD1. The origin of this receptor is a woman in her forties in good health and CMV-seropositive. CDR3 loop: CASSQRQDRRINEKLFF. DNA of the CDR3: TGCGCCAGCAGCCAAAGACAGGACAGGAGGATTAATGAAAAACTGTTTTTT.